The T cell receptor beta chain under discussion was sequenced for a study of blood T cells in healthy people across ages. Each donor gave roughly 10 milliliters of peripheral blood. Each sample yielded at least 6 million isolated PBMCs. A second PCR, run for about 6 to 11 cycles, used a sample-barcoded 5' primer plus a J-beta primer mix. A template-switch adaptor that had 12 random nucleotides put a tag on each cDNA molecule. Each CDR3 protein gets one entry after TCRdb re-called the 5' RACE reads with MiXCR. The table has about 1.8 million distinct CDR3 sequences, roughly 52% seen once. This clonotype was sampled from a woman aged 40 to 50 in good health. Material for sequencing was blood.

CDR3 DNA: TGTGCCAGCAGCTTAACCTTCAGACAGTTGACCTACAATGAGCAGTACTTC. This encodes CASSLTFRQLTYNEQYF. The chain combines TRBV7-6 with TRBJ2-4; the D gene is possibly TRBD1 (5 bases). This CDR3 spans 17 amino acids. From germline, CDR1 is SGHVS and CDR2 FNYEAQ. Trimming shortened V by 2 bases and J by 13 bases, and 27 bases separated the two germline ends. The variable domain in full, completed from reference TRBV7-6 and TRBJ2-4, reads GAGVSQSPRYKVTKRGQDVALRCDPISGHVSLYWYRQALGQGPEFLTYFNYEAQQDKSGLPNDRFSAERPEGSISTLTIQRTEQRDSAMYRCASSLTFRQLTYNEQYFGAGTRLSVL.